This T cell receptor beta chain appears in the sequencing data of a study of identifying expanded T cells in peripheral blood. Trimming shortened V by 4 bases and J by 0 bases, and 13 bases separated the two germline ends. Germline loops: CDR1 KGHSH, CDR2 LQKENI. This CDR3 contains 16 residues. Generated by immunoSEQ multiplex PCR, the TCRdb table keeps only in-frame clones and is missing some. The repertoire holds about 100,000 clones, with approximately 88% as singletons. The sequence was obtained from a person aged 18-70 years in good health. Sequencing input: blood. The rearrangement links TRBV18 to TRBJ2-1; perhaps TRBD2 as D (6 bases). CDR3 bases: TGTGCCAGCTCACTCCAGCGGGCAAGCTCCTACAATGAGCAGTTCTTC. Amino acids: CASSLQRASSYNEQFF.